The table lists the clone carrying this T cell receptor beta chain with many counts. The data originate from a study of T cells in Graves' hyperthyroidism and ophthalmopathy. Per the germline V gene, CDR1 is MGHRA and CDR2 is YSYEKL. The CDR3 consists of 16 residues. Trimming removed 0 bases from V and 1 base from J, with 12 bases in between. Template material for amplifying TCR beta CDR3 regions consisted of RNA transcripts. First-round RT-PCR of the TCR CDR3 relied on the HTBI primer set. One entry per CDR3 protein results from TCRdb running MiXCR on the multiplex PCR reads. Of around 620,000 distinct CDR3 sequences in the sample, 46% were seen once.

The clonotype comes from an adult woman with Graves' disease, either hyperthyroidism or ophthalmopathy (not recorded which). The chain recombines TRBV4-1 with TRBJ1-1; tentative D call: TRBD1 (6 bases). Source material: peripheral blood or thyroid tissue (not recorded which). In DNA form, the CDR3 reads TGCGCCAGCAGCCAAGAGCCAGGGGCAGCGAACACTGAAGCTTTCTTT. Protein product: CASSQEPGAANTEAFF.